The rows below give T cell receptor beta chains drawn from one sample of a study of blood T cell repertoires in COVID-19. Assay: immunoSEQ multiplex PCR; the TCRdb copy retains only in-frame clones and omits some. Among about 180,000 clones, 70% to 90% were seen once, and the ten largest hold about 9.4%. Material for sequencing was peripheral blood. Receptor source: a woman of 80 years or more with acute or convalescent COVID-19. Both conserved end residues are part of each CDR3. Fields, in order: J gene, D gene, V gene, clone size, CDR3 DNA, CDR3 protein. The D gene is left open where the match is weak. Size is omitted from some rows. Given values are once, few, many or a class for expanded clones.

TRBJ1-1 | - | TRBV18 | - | TGTGCCAGCTCACCATTCCAGCCCGACACCAACACTGAAGCTTTCTTT | CASSPFQPDTNTEAFF
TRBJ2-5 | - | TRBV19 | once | TGTGCCAGTAGTATAGGTGGGGGCCTCGGGGAGACCCAGTACTTC | CASSIGGGLGETQYF
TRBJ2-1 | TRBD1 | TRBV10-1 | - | TGCGCCAGCAGTGAGGGGCAGGGGGATTACAATGAGCAGTTCTTC | CASSEGQGDYNEQFF
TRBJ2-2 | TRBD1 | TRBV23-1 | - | TGCGCCAGCAGTCAGGTGACAGGGGCGGACACCGGGGAGCTGTTTTTT | CASSQVTGADTGELFF
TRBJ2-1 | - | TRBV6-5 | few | TGTGCCAGCAGTTACTATGGAGCGGGCGAGCAGTTCTTC | CASSYYGAGEQFF
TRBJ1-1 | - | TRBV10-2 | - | TGCGCCAGCAGGCTGGGCGCTGAAGCTTTCTTT | CASRLGAEAFF
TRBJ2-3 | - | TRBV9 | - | TGTGCCAGCAGGAGGGGGGGCCAGACTAGCACAGATACGCAGTATTTT | CASRRGGQTSTDTQYF
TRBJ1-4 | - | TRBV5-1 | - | TGCGCCAGCAGCTTGGCCTTAGGGGAGGATGAAAAACTGTTTTTT | CASSLALGEDEKLFF
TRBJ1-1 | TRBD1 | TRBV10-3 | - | TGTGCCATCAGTGAGCCGACAGGGGGGAACACTGAAGCTTTCTTT | CAISEPTGGNTEAFF
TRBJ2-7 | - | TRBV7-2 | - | TGTGCCAGCAGCTTAGGACCGGTACGAGTAGGGGGCGAGCAGTACTTC | CASSLGPVRVGGEQYF
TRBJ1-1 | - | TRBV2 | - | TGTGCCAGCAAGGGAGCTCAGAACACTGAAGCTTTCTTT | CASKGAQNTEAFF
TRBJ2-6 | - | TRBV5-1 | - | TGCGCCAGCAGCGCCGGGACTTCCTTCCTCTCTGGGGCCAACGTCCTGACTTTC | CASSAGTSFLSGANVLTF
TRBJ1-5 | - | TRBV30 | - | TGTGCCTGGAGTGTATATGGACAGTCCAATCAGCCCCAGCATTTT | CAWSVYGQSNQPQHF
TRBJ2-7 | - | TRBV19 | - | TGTGCCAGTAGTAGCCGGGTCCCCTACGAGCAGTACTTC | CASSSRVPYEQYF
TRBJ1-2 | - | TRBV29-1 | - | TGCAGCGCTATTGGACAGAACTATGGCTACACCTTC | CSAIGQNYGYTF
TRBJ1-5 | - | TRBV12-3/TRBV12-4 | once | TGTGCCAGCAGTCATAGCAATCAGCCCCAGCATTTT | CASSHSNQPQHF
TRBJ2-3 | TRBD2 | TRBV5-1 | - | TGCGCCAGCAGCTTGAGTGGCGGGGGACGCACAGATACGCAGTATTTT | CASSLSGGGRTDTQYF
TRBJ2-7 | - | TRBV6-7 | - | TGTGCCAACCCTGGGGGGCGGGAGCCCTCCTACGAGCAGTACTTC | CANPGGREPSYEQYF
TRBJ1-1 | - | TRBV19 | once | TGTGCCAGTACCCTCGGGGGGCTGAACACTGAAGCTTTCTTT | CASTLGGLNTEAFF
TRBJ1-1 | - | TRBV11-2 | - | TGTGCCAGCAGCCCCGACAGGATGAACACTGAAGCTTTCTTT | CASSPDRMNTEAFF
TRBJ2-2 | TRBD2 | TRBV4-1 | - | TGCGCCAGCAGCCAACGGCGGGGGGCTTCGAACACCGGGGAGCTGTTTTTT | CASSQRRGASNTGELFF
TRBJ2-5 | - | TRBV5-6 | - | TGTGCCAGCAGCCCAAAACAGGGAGTAGGGGAGACCCAGTACTTC | CASSPKQGVGETQYF
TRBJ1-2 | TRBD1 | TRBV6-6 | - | TGTGCCAGCAGTTCCCCGACAGGGGAGAAAGGGTATGGCTACACCTTC | CASSSPTGEKGYGYTF
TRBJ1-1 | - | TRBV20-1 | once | TGCAGTGCTAGCCCGGACACTGAAGCTTTCTTT | CSASPDTEAFF
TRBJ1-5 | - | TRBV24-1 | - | TGTGCCACCAGCCCCACAGGGAATCAGCCCCAGCATTTT | CATSPTGNQPQHF
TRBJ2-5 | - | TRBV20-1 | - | TGCAGTGCTAGAACAGGGAGCCCCCAGTACTTC | CSARTGSPQYF
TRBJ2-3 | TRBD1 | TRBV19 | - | TGTGCCAGTAGTCCGGGGACAGATTCGGAGGATACGCAGTATTTT | CASSPGTDSEDTQYF
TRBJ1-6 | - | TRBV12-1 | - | TGTGCCAGCAGCGAGTGGGACAGGGGGGACTCCTATAATTCACCCCTCCACTTT | CASSEWDRGDSYNSPLHF
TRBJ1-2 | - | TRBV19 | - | TGTGCCAGTAGGTGGGACACGGACTATGGCTACACCTTC | CASRWDTDYGYTF
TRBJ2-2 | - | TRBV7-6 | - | TGTGCCAGCAGCTTCAGCGGTCCGAACACCGGGGAGCTGTTTTTT | CASSFSGPNTGELFF
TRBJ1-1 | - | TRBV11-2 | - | TGTGCCAGCAGCTCAGACAGGTTTCTGGAAGCTTTCTTT | CASSSDRFLEAFF
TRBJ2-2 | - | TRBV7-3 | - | TGTGCCAGCAGCTTACGAGTAGCGACGAACACCGGGGAGCTGTTTTTT | CASSLRVATNTGELFF
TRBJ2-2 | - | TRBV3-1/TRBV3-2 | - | TGTGCCAGCAGCCCCCCAAGGATTAGCAGTGGCACCGGGGAGCTGTTTTTT | CASSPPRISSGTGELFF
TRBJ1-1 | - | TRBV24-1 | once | TGTGCCACCAGTGACTCCGGGACAATCGCTTTCTTT | CATSDSGTIAFF
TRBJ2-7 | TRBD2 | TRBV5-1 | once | TGCGCCAGCAGCTTGGCCTCGACCTCAGGGAGGGGCATCTACGAGCAGTACTTC | CASSLASTSGRGIYEQYF
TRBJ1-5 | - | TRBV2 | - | TGTGCCAGCAGTGAACCGGGTCAGCCCCAGCATTTT | CASSEPGQPQHF
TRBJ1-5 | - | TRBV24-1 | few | TGTGCCACCAGTGATGCGTCGGACAGAGGCAAGCCCCAGCATTTT | CATSDASDRGKPQHF
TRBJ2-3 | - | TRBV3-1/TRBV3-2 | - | TGTGCCAGCAGCCAGACTGGTGGCGGCACTAGCACAGATACGCAGTATTTT | CASSQTGGGTSTDTQYF
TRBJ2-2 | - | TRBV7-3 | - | TGTGCCAGCAGCTCAGGGTCCGCCGGGGAGCTGTTTTTT | CASSSGSAGELFF
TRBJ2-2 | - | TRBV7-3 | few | TGTGCCAGCAGGGGGGCCGCGAACACCGGGGAGCTGTTTTTT | CASRGAANTGELFF